Sequencing of this TCR beta chain was carried out in a study of human versus mouse CDR3 diversity and MHC coevolution. The CDR3 contains 13 residues. Germline assignment: CDR1 MNHNS and CDR2 SASEGT. The V gene lost 6 bases and the J gene lost 7 bases, with 16 bases spanning the gap. Sequencing was performed with immunoSEQ multiplex PCR; in TCRdb, only in-frame clones are kept and a portion is missing. Of 45,000 to 75,000 clones in the sample, 94% were seen once. Naive CD4 T cells, CD45RO-negative and CD62L-positive, were flow-sorted from PBMCs. Material: naive CD4+ T cells from blood. Regarding subset: CD45RO-negative CD62L-positive naive CD4 T cells. The clonotype was recovered from a person between 55 and 69 years old in good health. The chain is built from TRBV6-1 and TRBJ2-7; TRBD2 is a possible D gene (6 bases). DNA of the CDR3: TGTGCCAGCAGACGGTGGGGGGAAGAAGAGCAGTACTTC. It codes for CASRRWGEEEQYF.